The clone carrying this T cell receptor beta chain was seen ten or more times. What it binds is not known. Being off target in a library aimed at alpha chains, this beta chain has a size of little meaning. TCRdb passed the 5' RACE reads through MiXCR, listing each CDR3 protein once. Among 7,200 or so distinct CDR3 sequences listed, roughly 6.5% were seen once. This sample is drawn from a study of spatial heterogeneity in lung cancer. The wider study: TCR transcript counts in tumor regions correlated strongly with a T cell module score from matched bulk RNA-seq.

Study-level results: Counts of expanded alpha and beta TCRs within tumors tracked the tumor nonsynonymous mutation count.

The time point denotes: sample taken at primary tumor resection. Patients with untreated early-stage non-small cell lung cancer, numbering some 72, were the donors. Trimming took 7 bases from V and 5 from J, leaving 11 bases between them. From germline, CDR1 is LNHDA and CDR2 SQIVND (reference sequence). This CDR3 comprises 12 residues. The sequencing used lung tumor tissue, collected at surgery. The clonotype originates from a female donor with early-stage non-small cell lung cancer. J is TRBJ1-2 and V is TRBV19; a possible D gene is TRBD1 (5 bases). CDR3 protein: CASNLKGYGYTF. The CDR3 DNA is TGTGCCAGTAATCTCAAGGGGTATGGCTACACCTTC.